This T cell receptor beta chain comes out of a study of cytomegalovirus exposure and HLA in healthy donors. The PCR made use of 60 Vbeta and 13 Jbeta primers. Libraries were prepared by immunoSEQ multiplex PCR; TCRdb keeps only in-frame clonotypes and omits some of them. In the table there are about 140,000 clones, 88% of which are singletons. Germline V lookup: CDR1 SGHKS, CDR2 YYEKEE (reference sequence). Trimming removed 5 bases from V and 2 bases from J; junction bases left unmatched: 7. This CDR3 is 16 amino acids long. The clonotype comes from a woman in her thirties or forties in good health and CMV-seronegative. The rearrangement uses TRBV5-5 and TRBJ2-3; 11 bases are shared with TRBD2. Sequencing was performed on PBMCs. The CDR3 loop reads CASRPGLAGHTDTQYF. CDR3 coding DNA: TGTGCCAGCAGACCCGGACTAGCGGGCCACACAGATACGCAGTATTTT.